This is a list of T cell receptor beta chains from one sample in a study of cytomegalovirus exposure and HLA in healthy donors. Some clones are missing from TCRdb's copy, which holds only in-frame ones; the method was immunoSEQ multiplex PCR. The sample records around 100,000 clones, 76% being singletons. Sequenced sample: PBMCs. The receptors shown here come from a woman in her forties or fifties in good health and CMV-seropositive. Each CDR3 is given with its conserved first and last residue. Fields, in order: clone size, V gene, D gene, J gene, CDR3 protein, CDR3 DNA. A D gene is named only where the DNA matches it firmly. Size is stated for part of the rows, as once, few or many counts, or as a class when the clone is expanded.

>.|TRBV7-9|TRBD2|TRBJ2-3
CSSGTSGTDTQYF
TGTTCCAGCGGGACTAGCGGCACAGATACGCAGTATTTT
>few|TRBV2|.|TRBJ1-2
CASSPLRALYGGYTF
TGTGCCAGCAGTCCCCTTCGCGCGCTCTACGGGGGCTACACCTTC
>.|TRBV2|TRBD1|TRBJ1-2
CASTFDRGLYGYTF
TGTGCCAGCACCTTTGACAGGGGACTTTATGGCTACACCTTC
>.|TRBV2|.|TRBJ1-2
CASSGTVYGYTF
TGTGCCAGCAGTGGGACAGTCTATGGCTACACCTTC
>.|TRBV2|.|TRBJ1-1
CASSDTGGRATEAFF
TGTGCCAGCAGTGACACCGGGGGGCGGGCCACTGAAGCTTTCTTT
>once|TRBV15|TRBD2|TRBJ2-7
CATSRDSGVLGSGRRYEQYF
TGTGCCACCAGCAGAGATTCTGGGGTATTGGGTAGCGGGAGGAGATACGAGCAGTACTTC
>.|TRBV7-8|.|TRBJ2-2
CASSSHGRGVPGELFF
TGTGCCAGCAGCTCACATGGCAGGGGGGTTCCCGGGGAGCTGTTTTTT
>.|TRBV29-1|.|TRBJ2-1
CSVSSGGAGKNNEQFF
TGCAGCGTCTCGAGCGGAGGGGCGGGGAAAAACAATGAGCAGTTCTTC
>.|TRBV7-7|.|TRBJ2-2
CASSLKQGGTGELFF
TGTGCTAGCAGCTTAAAACAGGGGGGGACCGGGGAGCTGTTTTTT
>.|TRBV2|.|TRBJ1-3
CASSDRHSGNTIYF
TGTGCCAGCAGTGACAGGCACTCTGGAAACACCATATATTTT
>.|TRBV6-4|.|TRBJ2-3
CASSDDYPTDTQYF
TGTGCCAGCAGTGACGACTACCCCACAGATACGCAGTATTTT
>.|TRBV9|TRBD1|TRBJ1-3
CASSVTTGAGNTIYF
TGTGCCAGCAGCGTAACCACAGGGGCTGGAAACACCATATATTTT
>.|TRBV19|.|TRBJ1-1
CASSIEPGGYTEAFF
TGTGCCAGTAGTATAGAGCCGGGAGGGTACACTGAAGCTTTCTTT
>.|TRBV5-4|.|TRBJ1-2
CASSSGSLNYGYTF
TGTGCCAGCAGCTCAGGAAGTCTTAACTATGGCTACACCTTC
>.|TRBV5-4|TRBD1|TRBJ2-2
CASSAGQGVAGELFF
TGTGCCAGCAGCGCGGGACAGGGGGTAGCCGGGGAGCTGTTTTTT
>many|TRBV6-6|TRBD1|TRBJ2-7
CASSYPGQGLSYEQYF
TGTGCCAGCAGTTACCCCGGACAGGGACTTTCTTACGAGCAGTACTTC
>.|TRBV27|.|TRBJ2-7
CASRRVGAYEQYF
TGTGCCAGCAGGCGAGTCGGGGCCTACGAGCAGTACTTC
>.|TRBV5-1|.|TRBJ1-1
CASSPTQVNTEAFF
TGCGCCAGTAGCCCGACTCAAGTGAACACTGAAGCTTTCTTT
>.|TRBV4-1|TRBD1|TRBJ1-2
CASSQAGDRGARGYGYTF
TGCGCCAGCAGCCAAGCGGGGGACAGGGGTGCCAGGGGGTATGGCTACACCTTC
>.|TRBV5-6|TRBD1|TRBJ1-2
CASSQGQGYGYTF
TGTGCCAGCAGCCAGGGACAGGGGTATGGCTACACCTTC
>.|TRBV5-6|TRBD1|TRBJ2-1
CVSSYQQGLPYNEQFF
TGTGTCAGCAGCTACCAACAGGGGTTGCCCTACAATGAGCAGTTCTTC
>few|TRBV11-2|.|TRBJ1-2
CASSSAGGVYGYTF
TGTGCCAGCAGCTCGGCCGGGGGGGTCTATGGCTACACCTTC
>few|TRBV5-6|TRBD1|TRBJ1-1
CASSLQGGTEAFF
TGTGCCAGCAGCCTTCAGGGGGGCACTGAAGCTTTCTTT
>.|TRBV5-1|TRBD1|TRBJ1-1
CASSLATGGTEAFF
TGCGCCAGCAGCTTGGCCACAGGGGGCACTGAAGCTTTCTTT
>.|TRBV5-1|TRBD2|TRBJ2-1
CASSWTSGIFNEQFF
TGCGCCAGCAGCTGGACTAGCGGGATCTTTAATGAGCAGTTCTTC
>.|TRBV10-1|.|TRBJ1-1
CASTAGSILTEAFF
TGCGCCAGCACAGCGGGATCTATCCTCACTGAAGCTTTCTTT
>.|TRBV7-6|.|TRBJ1-3
CASSLQGSSGNTIYF
TGTGCCAGCAGCCTACAGGGTTCCTCTGGAAACACCATATATTTT
>.|TRBV7-9|TRBD1|TRBJ2-7
CASSFPGQGSYEQYF
TGTGCCAGCAGTTTTCCGGGACAGGGCTCGTACGAGCAGTACTTC